This T cell receptor (beta chain) was identified in a study of cytomegalovirus exposure and HLA in healthy donors. Turning to the study itself: Assignment to the Caucasian-associated ancestry cluster applied to less than 85% of the approximately 400 genotyped donors. Notes on the study in general: Donors were assumed by presence/absence analyses to have roughly uniform sequencing depth. In a later analysis, DRB1 alleles had the most associated TCRs; HLA-C alleles the fewest.

V lost 4 bases to trimming and J lost 2 bases, with 8 bases between them. This CDR3 comprises 13 residues. Looked up from germline, CDR1 is MNHNS and CDR2 is SASEGT. On this clone: Its specificity is unknown.

PCR was performed using 60 Vbeta and 13 Jbeta primers. Repertoires were generated with immunoSEQ multiplex PCR, while TCRdb's copy carries only in-frame clones and drops some. The sample lists around 97,000 clones; approximately 85% were seen once. The sequence was obtained from a man aged 40-55 years in good health and CMV-seropositive. The V and J genes are TRBV6-1 and TRBJ1-1, with D possibly being TRBD1 (5 bases). Sample: PBMCs. In DNA, the CDR3 is TGTGCCAGCAGTGGGGGCGGTAACACTGAAGCTTTCTTT. This sequence encodes CASSGGGNTEAFF.